Given below is one T cell receptor (beta chain) in context. The source of the sample is a study of blood T cell repertoires in COVID-19. Across the study: Sites in the United States, Italy and Spain provided acute and convalescent COVID-19 samples. PBMCs, B-cell-depleted T cells, or T cells provided the cDNA or gDNA that made up the material.

Per the original methods: The authors estimated nucleated cell counts from reference gene primer amplification. TCRdb's copy holds only in-frame clones and misses some; the assay was immunoSEQ multiplex PCR. For V, J and clone size, that table is used; D and trimming come from the DNA. This table holds roughly 80,000 clones, almost 85% found once. The source of this sequence is a man in his forties or fifties with acute or convalescent COVID-19. Sequencing was done on a sample of peripheral blood.

DNA for the CDR3: TGTGCCAGCAGTTTACCACCTAACTCAGGCACCGGGGAGCTGTTTTTT. It specifies CASSLPPNSGTGELFF. This chain uses TRBV27 with TRBJ2-2; D not certain. The V end lost 2 bases, the J end lost 4 bases, and 14 bases lay between the germline ends. This CDR3 comprises 16 residues. The germline CDR1 and CDR2 sequences are MNHEY and SMNVEV (reference sequence).